The 16 T cell receptor beta chains below come from one sample, sequenced in a study of blood T cells in healthy people across ages. Alongside a J-beta primer mix, a sample-barcoded 5' primer served in a second PCR lasting about 7 to 12 cycles. TCRdb re-derived calls from the 5' RACE reads in MiXCR, one entry per CDR3 protein. This table has 850,000 to 1,100,000 distinct CDR3 sequences, around two fifths appearing once. Sequenced sample: blood. These TCRs come from a man between 18 and 35 years old in good health.

A note on this clonotype: Germline and junction disagree at one end, which may indicate a read error. The V call is TRBV4-3, the J call TRBJ2-5; TRBD2 agrees at 7 bases. The J call may be incorrect, as the DNA end agrees better with TRBJ2-7. Germline CDR1 is LGHNA and CDR2 is YSLEER. The CDR3 totals 14 residues. CDR3 sequence: CTSRKERGPYEQYF. Here the CDR3 DNA reads TGCACCAGCCGAAAAGAGCGGGGCCCCTACGAGCAGTACTTC.

The J gene is TRBJ2-3, the V gene TRBV7-2; D is possibly TRBD2 (5 bases). The germline gives CDR1 SGHTA, CDR2 FQGNSA. The length of the CDR3 is 13 residues. Trimming shortened V by 5 bases and J by 5 bases, and 11 bases separated the two germline ends. This CDR3 reads CASSPDGGDTQYF. CDR3 nucleotide sequence: TGTGCCAGCAGCCCCGACGGAGGAGATACGCAGTATTTT.

This CDR3 reads CASSASGGTYNEQFF. CDR3 coding DNA: TGTGCCAGCAGCGCTAGCGGGGGGACGTACAATGAGCAGTTCTTC. The rearrangement links TRBV7-3 to TRBJ2-1; 11 bases are a match to TRBD2. The CDR3 is 15 residues long. CDR1 SGHTA and CDR2 FQGTGA come from the germline V gene. Trimming at V came to 5 bases and at J to 4 bases, leaving 4 bases not matched to a gene.

Points on this clonotype: At one of its ends the junction is not consistent with the germline gene, which may arise from a read error. The chain links TRBV11-2 to TRBJ2-3, with 9 nucleotides matching TRBD1. Germline CDR1 is SGHAT and CDR2 is FQNNGV. This CDR3 is 14 amino acids long. Written as DNA, the CDR3 is TGTGCCGGCAGTCCCCCGGGACAGGGAGATACGCAGTATTTT. This gives the protein CAGSPPGQGDTQYF.

The gene calls are TRBV7-9 and TRBJ2-7; 10 nucleotides match TRBD2. The CDR3 loop spans 17 amino acids. The V and J ends lost 4 bases and 6 bases, in that order; junction bases with no gene match: 15. Germline values: CDR1 SEHNR, CDR2 FQNEAQ (reference sequence). CDR3 coding DNA: TGTGCCAGCAGCTACCGAGGAGGGGTAGCGGGGGGTTTCGAGCAGTACTTC. Its translation is CASSYRGGVAGGFEQYF.

This clonotype was observed a few times. The genes are TRBV5-5 and TRBJ2-5; D unclear. The V end lost 0 bases, the J end lost 2 bases, and 11 bases lay between the germline ends. CDR1 and CDR2 (germline): SGHKS, YYEKEE (reference sequence). The CDR3 runs 15 residues. CDR3 DNA: TGTGCCAGCAGCTTGGCCGTTGGGTTACAAGAGACCCAGTACTTC. Encoded protein: CASSLAVGLQETQYF.

J is TRBJ2-1 and V is TRBV7-3; TRBD2 aligns across 11 bases. The CDR3 is 18 residues long. Germline lookup yields CDR1 SGHTA and CDR2 FQGTGA. Losses at the gene ends were 5 bases for V and 4 bases for J; bases not matched to a gene: 13. The CDR3 bases are TGTGCCAGCAGCCCTACTAGCGGGGGCCCTAGCCTGTACAATGAGCAGTTCTTC. This gives the protein CASSPTSGGPSLYNEQFF.

The gene calls are TRBV5-5 and TRBJ1-2; perhaps TRBD1 as D (5 bases). The CDR3 is made up of 14 amino acids. CDR1 is SGHKS and CDR2 is YYEKEE in the germline V gene (reference sequence). The ends were cut back, 6 bases at V and 3 bases at J, with 15 bases in the middle. Here the CDR3 DNA reads TGTGCCAGCACCCCTCTTGGCAGGGACTATGGCTACACCTTC. Encoded protein: CASTPLGRDYGYTF.

This clonotype has only one observation. The chain recombines TRBV11-2 with TRBJ2-1; tentative D call: TRBD1 (5 bases). Germline CDR1 and CDR2: SGHAT and FQNNGV. The germline V and J ends were trimmed by 3 bases and 8 bases, with 17 bases remaining between them. The CDR3 contains 15 residues. In DNA, the CDR3 is TGTGCCAGCAGCTTCTTGGGGCTTTTCAGACATGAGCAGTTCTTC. This codes for CASSFLGLFRHEQFF.

This clonotype occurred a few times. The CDR3, as DNA: TGTGCCACCAGCAGAGATCCCTTGACTAAGCTGCAGGTTACGCAGTATTTT. It specifies CATSRDPLTKLQVTQYF. The rearrangement links TRBV15 to TRBJ2-3, with D perhaps TRBD2 (5 bases). CDR1 is LNHNV and CDR2 is YYDKDF in the germline V gene (reference sequence). Trimming removed 0 bases at V and 8 bases at J, with 21 bases between. The CDR3 spans 17 residues.

This chain connects TRBV20-1 to TRBJ2-1; 12 bases align to TRBD2. V was pared by 6 bases and J by 8 bases, with 8 bases of the junction left unmatched. Germline loops: CDR1 DFQATT, CDR2 SNEGSKA (reference sequence). This CDR3 contains 14 residues. The CDR3 here is CSAPLAGGSDEQFF. DNA for the CDR3: TGCAGTGCGCCGCTAGCGGGGGGGAGCGATGAGCAGTTCTTC.

This rearrangement joins TRBV12-3 or TRBV12-4 to TRBJ1-1; TRBD1 matches 8 bases. The CDR3 sequence is 13 residues long. Trimming removed 6 bases from V and 6 bases from J; junction bases left unmatched: 6. CDR3: CASRIQGAPEAFF. DNA for the CDR3: TGTGCCAGCAGAATTCAGGGGGCTCCTGAAGCTTTCTTT.

The CDR3 bases are TGTGCCAGTAGTATAATCGGCGAAGGGAACACTGAAGCTTTCTTT. Its translation: CASSIIGEGNTEAFF. J is TRBJ1-1 and V is TRBV19; no clear D. This CDR3 comprises 15 residues. Trimming pared 2 bases from V and 1 base from J, leaving 11 bases between. CDR1 is LNHDA and CDR2 is SQIVND in the germline V gene (reference sequence).

The chain couples TRBV27 to TRBJ1-6, with D hard to call. CDR3 size: 17 residues. Germline values: CDR1 MNHEY, CDR2 SMNVEV (reference sequence). V was trimmed by 1 base and J by 0 bases, leaving 10 bases between them. The CDR3 sequence: CASSLFPGSSYNSPLHF. The CDR3 nucleotides are TGTGCCAGCAGTTTATTCCCCGGGAGCTCCTATAATTCACCCCTCCACTTT.

This clonotype was counted only a few times. The chain combines TRBV20-1 with TRBJ1-5; 9 bases match TRBD1. Per germline, CDR1 DFQATT and CDR2 SNEGSKA (reference sequence). The junction had 4 bases not matched to a gene; V was cut back by 6 bases and J by 7 bases. The CDR3 has 12 residues. The CDR3 sequence is CSAKQGAQPQHF. Written as DNA, the CDR3 is TGCAGTGCGAAACAGGGGGCCCAGCCCCAGCATTTT.

The table lists this clonotype with many counts. This sequence joins TRBV4-2 and TRBJ1-2, with TRBD1 identical over 9 bases. This CDR3 is 15 amino acids long. Germline CDR1 and CDR2: LGHNA and YNFKEQ. V lost 0 bases and J lost 5; bases outside the gene matches: 4. The CDR3 bases are TGTGCCAGCAGCCAAGAGGACAGGGGCCTTTATGGCTACACCTTC. It codes for CASSQEDRGLYGYTF.